The sequence of this TCR beta chain was determined in a study of Tregs in tolerant kidney transplant recipients. Concerning this clone itself: Its antigen remains unidentified.

Generated by immunoSEQ multiplex PCR, the TCRdb table keeps only in-frame clones and is missing some. The sample has approximately 98,000 clones; around 90% are singletons. Study outcomes and limitations: Tregs expanded with activated donor B cells seemed most donor-specific.

The V gene lost 1 base and the J gene lost 10 bases, with 13 bases spanning the gap. The CDR3 loop spans 14 amino acids. CDR1 is SGHTA, CDR2 FQGNSA, per germline. Specimen: CD4+ T cells from blood, collected before the transplant. The TCR sequence derives from a human donor who received a combined kidney and bone marrow transplant. V and J are TRBV7-2 and TRBJ1-4; no definite D call. CDR3 amino acids: CASSLVQPRGKLFF. CDR3 nucleotide sequence: TGTGCCAGCAGCTTAGTGCAGCCACGAGGAAAACTGTTTTTT.